This TCR beta chain was identified in a study of vaccination and CD4 T cells after COVID-19. Study overall: Post-COVID draws came a median about 91 days after diagnosis (range 35 to 161). Investigators took post-vaccine samples a median roughly 73 days after dose two, within a range of 14 to 241.

In the case of this clonotype: Its antigen is currently unknown.

Sequencing of cultured CD4+ T cell DNA used the Oncomine TCR Beta short-read assay. Each CDR3 protein gets one entry after TCRdb re-called the PCR reads with MiXCR. The sample has 9,000 to 13,000 distinct CDR3 sequences, roughly 27% seen once. Treatment in this sample: approximately 11-day PBMC culture with coronavirus spike peptide pools or control peptides (ViraFEST assay). With peptide pools, ViraFEST first expanded antigen-specific T cells and afterwards sequenced their TCRs. This CDR3 has 18 amino acids. The V gene's germline CDR1 is SGHRS and CDR2 YFSETQ. Trimming removed 4 bases from V and 0 bases from J, with 19 bases in between.

The chain joins TRBV5-1 to TRBJ2-2, with D perhaps matching TRBD1 or TRBD2 (5 bases each). The sequence was collected from a human donor who received a COVID-19 vaccine. This sample comprised CD4+ T cells from blood, cultured in vitro, obtained before SARS-CoV-2 vaccination. Here the CDR3 reads CASSTRGSGTANTGELFF. The DNA for the CDR3 is TGCGCCAGCAGCACGAGGGGATCCGGGACGGCGAACACCGGGGAGCTGTTTTTT.